These T cell receptor beta chains were read from a single sample in a study of blood T cells in healthy people across ages. TCRdb analysed the 5' RACE reads with MiXCR anew, one entry per CDR3 protein. This repertoire shows 800,000 or so distinct CDR3 sequences, roughly 46% found once; its top ten account for around 18%. Material: blood. The receptor source for this set is a man older than 75 in good health. Both conserved end residues are part of each CDR3. D genes are given only for firm matches. For some rows the clone size is stated as once, few or many, or as a class when expanded; others skip it.

size	V	D	J	CDR3	DNA
-	TRBV20-1	-	TRBJ1-2	CSAIGQREYGYTF	TGCAGTGCTATCGGACAGAGAGAATATGGCTACACCTTC
few	TRBV28	-	TRBJ2-1	CASYGAYNEQFF	TGTGCCAGCTACGGGGCCTACAATGAGCAGTTCTTC
many	TRBV29-1	-	TRBJ2-3	CSVARDPNTDTQYF	TGCAGCGTAGCACGGGACCCCAACACAGATACGCAGTATTTT
-	TRBV21-1	-	TRBJ2-5	CASSKGTGSGGETQYF	TGTGCCAGCAGCAAAGGAACAGGGAGTGGGGGAGAGACCCAGTACTTC
-	TRBV7-2	-	TRBJ1-2	CAGSLDSPVANYGYTF	TGTGCCGGCAGCTTAGATTCCCCAGTAGCTAACTATGGCTACACCTTC
-	TRBV27	TRBD1	TRBJ1-2	CASSLSWDRDGYTF	TGTGCCAGCAGTTTATCGTGGGACAGGGATGGCTACACCTTC
many	TRBV28	-	TRBJ2-7	CASRPGQPYEQYF	TGTGCCAGCAGGCCCGGACAGCCCTACGAGCAGTACTTC
few	TRBV4-2	TRBD1	TRBJ1-1	CASSQARLTGASTEAFF	TGTGCCAGCAGCCAGGCCAGGCTAACAGGGGCGAGCACTGAAGCTTTCTTT
-	TRBV9	-	TRBJ1-1	CASSVEPAMNTEAFF	TGTGCCAGCAGCGTAGAGCCAGCGATGAACACTGAAGCTTTCTTT
-	TRBV4-2	-	TRBJ2-7	CASSPQTGLHSYEQYF	TGTGCCAGCAGCCCGCAGACAGGACTACACTCCTACGAGCAGTACTTC
many	TRBV28	-	TRBJ2-1	CASSLGRADEQFF	TGTGCCAGCAGTTTAGGCAGGGCTGATGAGCAGTTCTTC
medium-sized	TRBV3-1	-	TRBJ2-7	CASSQDPGQLYEQYF	TGTGCCAGCAGCCAAGACCCGGGACAACTCTACGAGCAGTACTTC
-	TRBV20-1	TRBD1	TRBJ2-1	CSARDLGRGTYKEQFF	TGCAGTGCTAGAGATTTGGGCAGGGGGACCTACAAGGAGCAGTTCTTC
-	TRBV6-2/TRBV6-3	TRBD1	TRBJ2-1	CASSRPRQGNDEQFF	TGTGCCAGCAGTCGTCCGCGACAGGGGAACGATGAGCAGTTCTTC
-	TRBV28	-	TRBJ2-7	CASSFGDLATYEQYF	TGTGCCAGCAGTTTCGGGGATTTGGCCACCTACGAGCAGTACTTC
few	TRBV7-7	-	TRBJ1-1	CASSLRVGTEAFF	TGTGCCAGCAGCTTGAGGGTAGGCACTGAAGCTTTCTTT
-	TRBV28	-	TRBJ2-7	CASTDGDPYEQYF	TGTGCCAGCACCGACGGGGATCCTTACGAGCAGTACTTC
few	TRBV27	TRBD2	TRBJ2-1	CASRGLAGAHEQFF	TGTGCCAGCAGGGGACTAGCGGGAGCCCATGAGCAGTTCTTC
many	TRBV7-2	-	TRBJ2-6	CASSLAGGANVLTF	TGTGCCAGCAGCTTAGCGGGGGGGGCCAACGTCCTGACTTTC
-	TRBV3-1	-	TRBJ2-5	CASSPQGLETQYF	TGTGCCAGCAGCCCCCAAGGCTTAGAGACCCAGTACTTC
-	TRBV6-1	-	TRBJ1-4	CASATGTTNEKLFF	TGTGCCAGCGCCACAGGGACAACTAATGAAAAACTGTTTTTT
once	TRBV4-2	-	TRBJ2-3	CASSQEVGRTDTQYF	TGTGCCAGCAGCCAAGAAGTGGGGCGCACAGATACGCAGTATTTT
-	TRBV20-1	-	TRBJ2-1	CSARGTETYNEQFF	TGCAGTGCTAGAGGGACAGAGACCTACAATGAGCAGTTCTTC
-	TRBV28	TRBD2	TRBJ2-5	CANSGRPHNEQYF	TGTGCCAATAGCGGGAGGCCTCACAATGAGCAGTACTTC
once	TRBV12-5	TRBD2	TRBJ2-5	CASGGGTAQETQYF	TGTGCTAGTGGGGGGGGGACCGCCCAAGAGACCCAGTACTTC
many	TRBV7-2	TRBD2	TRBJ2-1	CASSLLAGDTEQFF	TGTGCCAGCAGCTTACTAGCGGGAGATACTGAGCAGTTCTTC
-	TRBV7-9	-	TRBJ2-7	CAGGSFYEQYF	TGTGCCGGCGGTTCGTTCTACGAGCAGTACTTC
-	TRBV7-2	-	TRBJ2-7	CASSVDEAVREQYF	TGTGCCAGCAGCGTAGATGAGGCGGTTCGCGAGCAGTACTTC
few	TRBV25-1	-	TRBJ1-1	CASSSHSVEAFF	TGTGCCAGCAGTTCACACTCCGTTGAAGCTTTCTTT
few	TRBV28	TRBD1	TRBJ2-7	CASRRGQISYEQYF	TGTGCCAGCAGGAGGGGACAGATCTCCTACGAGCAGTACTTC
few	TRBV5-1	-	TRBJ2-1	CASSNSASSYNEQFF	TGCGCCAGCAGCAATAGCGCAAGCTCCTACAATGAGCAGTTCTTC
-	TRBV27	TRBD2	TRBJ2-1	CATHQTSYYNEQFF	TGTGCCACCCACCAGACTAGCTACTACAATGAGCAGTTCTTC
many	TRBV7-2	TRBD1	TRBJ2-1	CASSTLRGQGAIEQFF	TGTGCCAGCAGCACCCTCCGAGGACAGGGGGCCATTGAGCAGTTCTTC
-	TRBV10-3	-	TRBJ2-1	CATGRTETYEQFF	TGTGCCACCGGACGGACCGAAACCTACGAGCAGTTCTTC
-	TRBV24-1	TRBD1	TRBJ2-5	CATSDRASGTGQETQYF	TGTGCCACCAGTGATCGAGCCTCCGGGACAGGCCAAGAGACCCAGTACTTC
-	TRBV15	-	TRBJ1-2	CATSRVRNYGYTF	TGTGCCACCAGCAGAGTAAGGAACTATGGCTACACCTTC
-	TRBV5-5	-	TRBJ2-3	CASSLPPSSTGTQYF	TGTGCCAGCAGCCTTCCCCCGAGCTCCACAGGTACGCAGTATTTT
-	TRBV5-1	TRBD1	TRBJ1-2	CASSLTGQGTYGYTF	TGCGCCAGCAGCCTAACGGGACAGGGGACCTATGGCTACACCTTC
many	TRBV2	TRBD2	TRBJ2-7	CASSMTSGRSYEQYF	TGTGCCAGCAGCATGACTAGCGGGAGGTCCTACGAGCAGTACTTC
many	TRBV3-1	-	TRBJ2-1	CATSIGSVEQFF	TGTGCCACCTCTATAGGGTCGGTTGAGCAGTTCTTC
-	TRBV4-3	-	TRBJ2-1	CASSANAGTPNEQFF	TGCGCCAGCAGCGCGAACGCCGGGACGCCGAATGAGCAGTTCTTC
-	TRBV10-3	-	TRBJ2-5	CAIGVGRNQETQYF	TGTGCCATCGGGGTTGGACGCAACCAAGAGACCCAGTACTTC
-	TRBV12-3/TRBV12-4	-	TRBJ2-3	CASSAYSTDTQYF	TGTGCCAGCAGTGCGTACAGCACAGATACGCAGTATTTT
-	TRBV9	-	TRBJ2-1	CASSVSSPRAILSEQFF	TGTGCCAGCAGCGTATCATCACCCCGGGCCATTCTGAGTGAGCAGTTCTTC
-	TRBV2	-	TRBJ1-2	CASRRGAYGYTF	TGTGCCAGCAGGCGGGGGGCCTATGGCTACACCTTC